Listed below are T cell receptor beta chains from one sample, sequenced in a study of cytomegalovirus exposure and HLA in healthy donors. Profiling relied on immunoSEQ multiplex PCR, and the TCRdb table lists in-frame clones only, not all of them. This table holds about 170,000 clones, about four fifths found once. The specimen sequenced was PBMCs. The receptor set was obtained from a man aged 18-30 years in good health and CMV-seronegative. The CDR3 runs from the conserved cysteine through the conserved F or W. A D gene is named only where the DNA matches it firmly. Part of the rows lack a size; the others show once, few, many or a class for expanded clones.

>-|TRBD2|TRBJ2-1|TRBV4-2
CASSQVSGMEINEQFF
TGTGCCAGCAGCCAAGTTAGCGGGATGGAGATCAATGAGCAGTTCTTC
>-|-|TRBJ2-4|TRBV9
CASSSGLAKNIQYF
TGTGCCAGCAGCTCAGGATTAGCCAAAAACATTCAGTACTTC
>-|TRBD2|TRBJ2-7|TRBV28
CASSLSLAGGSDYEQYF
TGTGCCAGCAGTTTATCACTAGCGGGAGGATCTGACTACGAGCAGTACTTC
>-|TRBD2|TRBJ2-3|TRBV4-3
CASSLLAGGSTDTQYF
TGCGCCAGCAGCTTACTAGCGGGAGGTAGCACAGATACGCAGTATTTT
>-|TRBD1|TRBJ2-1|TRBV27
CASSFGRGSNEQFF
TGTGCCAGCAGTTTCGGCAGGGGGTCCAATGAGCAGTTCTTC
>-|TRBD2|TRBJ2-1|TRBV7-3
CASSSRGGAGGHEQFF
TGTGCCAGCAGCTCTCGAGGTGGGGCGGGGGGTCATGAGCAGTTCTTC
>-|TRBD2|TRBJ2-1|TRBV7-9
CASSSGLAGGSYNEQFF
TGTGCCAGCAGCTCTGGACTAGCGGGAGGATCCTACAATGAGCAGTTCTTC
>-|-|TRBJ2-5|TRBV15
CATSRVTSWETQYF
TGTGCCACCAGCAGAGTCACTAGCTGGGAGACCCAGTACTTC
>-|TRBD1|TRBJ2-3|TRBV10-3
CAISRTGITDTQYF
TGTGCCATCAGTCGGACAGGCATCACAGATACGCAGTATTTT
>-|-|TRBJ2-1|TRBV7-3
CASSSGLDNEQFF
TGTGCCAGCAGTTCGGGACTTGACAATGAGCAGTTCTTC
>once|TRBD1|TRBJ2-5|TRBV19
CASGTGQETQYF
TGTGCCAGCGGGACAGGCCAAGAGACCCAGTACTTC
>-|-|TRBJ2-2|TRBV6-6
CASSLQEVRLF
TGTGCCAGCAGTTTGCAGGAGGTTCGGCTTTTT
>-|-|TRBJ1-3|TRBV9
CASSSGQSGNTIYF
TGTGCCAGCAGCTCAGGACAGTCCGGAAACACCATATATTTT
>-|-|TRBJ1-2|TRBV28
CASSLTVGGYTF
TGTGCCAGCAGTTTAACAGTAGGAGGCTACACCTTC
>-|-|TRBJ1-1|TRBV19
CASSNPGGTEAFF
TGTGCCAGTAGTAATCCGGGGGGGACTGAAGCTTTCTTT
>-|TRBD1|TRBJ2-1|TRBV6-1
CASSGGRVVYNEQFF
TGTGCCTCCTCAGGGGGCAGGGTCGTTTACAATGAGCAGTTCTTC
>once|-|TRBJ2-5|TRBV2
CASSEVVARETQYF
TGTGCCAGCAGTGAAGTAGTAGCGAGAGAGACCCAGTACTTC
>-|-|TRBJ1-2|TRBV4-3
CASSPQESSNYGYTF
TGCGCCAGCAGCCCACAGGAGAGCTCTAACTATGGCTACACCTTC
>-|TRBD1|TRBJ2-1|TRBV6-1
CASSVTGDPYNEQFF
TGTGCCAGCAGTGTAACAGGGGACCCTTACAATGAGCAGTTCTTC
>-|TRBD2|TRBJ2-3|TRBV5-1
CASSLALFGGEADTQYF
TGCGCCAGCAGCTTGGCCTTATTCGGGGGGGAGGCAGATACGCAGTATTTT
>-|-|TRBJ2-7|TRBV4-2
CASSQGRLSYEQYF
TGTGCCAGCAGCCAAGGCAGGCTCTCCTACGAGCAGTACTTC
>-|-|TRBJ2-1|TRBV9
CASSATSREQFF
TGTGCCAGCAGCGCTACTTCTAGGGAGCAGTTCTTC
>-|TRBD1|TRBJ1-3|TRBV4-2
CASSPGTGLDPFSGNTIYF
TGTGCCAGCAGCCCAGGGACAGGTCTCGACCCATTCTCTGGAAACACCATATATTTT
>-|-|TRBJ2-7|TRBV6-5
CASRLPGKVEQYF
TGTGCCAGCAGACTCCCAGGTAAAGTCGAGCAGTACTTC
>-|TRBD1|TRBJ1-5|TRBV6-1
CASRQGPNQPQHF
TGTGCCAGCAGACAGGGGCCAAATCAGCCCCAGCATTTT
>-|-|TRBJ2-7|TRBV5-1
CASSPLGGTYYEQYF
TGCGCCAGCAGCCCCCTCGGGGGGACATACTACGAGCAGTACTTC
>-|-|TRBJ2-5|TRBV29-1
CSLTATETQYF
TGCAGCTTGACAGCGACTGAGACCCAGTACTTC
>-|TRBD2|TRBJ2-7|TRBV13
CASSLGLAGTHEQYF
TGTGCCAGCAGCTTAGGCCTAGCGGGAACCCACGAGCAGTACTTC
>-|TRBD2|TRBJ2-1|TRBV25-1
CASSELAGSNEQFF
TGTGCCAGCAGTGAACTAGCGGGTTCCAATGAGCAGTTCTTC
>-|-|TRBJ2-7|TRBV19
CASSNRVYEQYF
TGTGCCAGTTCGAACAGGGTCTACGAGCAGTACTTC